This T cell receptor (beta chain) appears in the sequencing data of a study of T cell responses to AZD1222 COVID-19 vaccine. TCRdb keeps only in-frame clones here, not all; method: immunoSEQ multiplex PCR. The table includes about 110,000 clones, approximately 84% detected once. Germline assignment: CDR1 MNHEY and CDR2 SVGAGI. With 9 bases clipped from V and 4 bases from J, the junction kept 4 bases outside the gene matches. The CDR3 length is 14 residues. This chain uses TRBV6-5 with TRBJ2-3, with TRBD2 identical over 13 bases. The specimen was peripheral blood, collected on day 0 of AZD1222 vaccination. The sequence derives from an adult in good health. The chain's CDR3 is CASRTSGRADTQYF. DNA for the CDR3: TGTGCCAGTCGCACTAGCGGGAGGGCAGATACGCAGTATTTT.